This T cell receptor (beta chain) was found in a study of blood T cell repertoires in COVID-19. As for the study in general: Acute-phase and convalescent COVID-19 samples originated in the United States, Italy and Spain.

Recovered Cohort 3 donors showed two negative PCRs, clearance, or symptom resolution. The CDR3 totals 15 residues. CDR1 SGHRS and CDR2 YFSETQ come from the germline V gene. J was trimmed by 3 bases and V by 4 bases; bases with no gene match: 8. Under the authors' procedure: Nucleated cell counts were estimated from reference gene primer amplification. Profiled with immunoSEQ multiplex PCR; TCRdb holds only in-frame clones, not every one. Clonal size and the V and J genes are those of that table, whereas D and trimming came from the DNA. The profile shows 140,000 to 150,000 clones, roughly 88% of them singletons.

The V and J genes are TRBV5-1 and TRBJ1-1; 8 bases map to TRBD1. The origin of this receptor is a man aged 50 to 60 who had recovered from COVID-19. The sequenced sample consisted of PBMCs or T cells enriched from blood (not recorded which). The CDR3 bases are TGCGCCAGCAGCAGACAGGGGCCCAGGGACACTGAAGCTTTCTTT. This codes for CASSRQGPRDTEAFF.